These 24 T cell receptor beta chains were all obtained from the same sample, sequenced in a study of blood T cell repertoires in COVID-19 (dated by TCRdb to the early 2020s). The library relied on the immunoSEQ multiplex PCR assay. Held by TCRdb, this immuneACCESS table contains in-frame sequences only and omits some clones. Under half of the omission traces to an unresolved V gene where checked; the cause of the rest is unknown. This sample has roughly 250,000 clones in its table, and 88% of those were observed once. About 1% of the sample belongs to the ten largest clones. Source material: peripheral blood. Receptors originate from a woman aged 40-49 years who had recovered from COVID-19.

This clone was found a few times. The rearrangement joins TRBV7-8 to TRBJ2-7; weak D call: TRBD2 (6 bases). Germline loops: CDR1 SGHVS, CDR2 FQNEAQ. The length of the CDR3 is 15 residues. Trimming stripped 1 base from V and 5 bases from J, with 15 bases between. CDR3 sequence reads: CASSLVAGTPNEQYF. The DNA for the CDR3 is TGTGCCAGCAGCTTAGTTGCGGGGACCCCCAACGAGCAGTACTTC.

J is TRBJ1-2 and V is TRBV7-2; D unclear. Looked up from germline, CDR1 is SGHTA and CDR2 is FQGNSA. The CDR3 has 15 amino acids. Trimming took 7 bases from V and 4 from J, leaving 19 bases between them. The DNA for the CDR3 is TGTGCCAGCACCCAACCCGGTGGCGGCCCCTATGGCTACACCTTC. Translating it yields CASTQPGGGPYGYTF.

The chain couples TRBV7-9 to TRBJ1-2; weak D call: TRBD1 (5 bases). The CDR3 loop spans 19 amino acids. V dropped 5 bases and J dropped 3 bases, with 28 bases sitting between them. Germline V CDR1 and CDR2: SEHNR, FQNEAQ (reference sequence). CDR3: CASSPGLGVLLGPDYGYTF. As DNA, the CDR3 is TGTGCCAGCAGCCCGGGACTGGGGGTACTGTTGGGGCCGGACTATGGCTACACCTTC.

The V and J genes are TRBV7-2 and TRBJ2-5; 12 nucleotides line up with TRBD2. V trimming: 5 bases; J trimming: 3 bases; junction bases outside the gene matches: 4. The V gene's germline CDR1 is SGHTA and CDR2 FQGNSA. The CDR3 contains 15 residues. CDR3 amino acids: CASSGRTSGKETQYF. The DNA for the CDR3 is TGTGCCAGCAGCGGCCGGACTAGCGGGAAAGAGACCCAGTACTTC. The variable domain in full, with the rest retrieved from reference TRBV7-2 and TRBJ2-5, is GAGVSQSPSNKVTEKGKDVELRCDPISGHTALYWYRQSLGQGLEFLIYFQGNSAPDKSGLPSDRFSAERTGGSVSTLTIQRTQQEDSAVYLCASSGRTSGKETQYFGPGTRLLVL.

This chain links TRBV5-4 with TRBJ2-6, with TRBD2 as a possible D gene (6 bases). The germline V and J ends were trimmed by 5 bases and 1 base, with 16 bases remaining between them. The germline V gene encodes CDR1 SGHNT and CDR2 YYREEE (reference sequence). This CDR3 has 17 residues. The DNA for the CDR3 is TGTGCCAGCAGAACGGGACTCATGGGGTCTGGGGCCAACGTCCTGACTTTC. Translated: CASRTGLMGSGANVLTF. Variable domain in full (rest from reference TRBV5-4 and TRBJ2-6): ETGVTQSPTHLIKTRGQQVTLRCSSQSGHNTVSWYQQALGQGPQFIFQYYREEENGRGNFPPRFSGLQFPNYSSELNVNALELDDSALYLCASRTGLMGSGANVLTFGAGSRLTVL.

The V gene is TRBV4-1, the J gene TRBJ2-1, with 7 bases lining up with TRBD2. Germline CDR1 is MGHRA and CDR2 is YSYEKL. This CDR3 region has 13 residues. Trimming cost V 1 base and J 7 bases; bases outside gene matches: 1. CDR3 sequence: CASSQVGGNEQFF. The CDR3 DNA reads TGCGCCAGCAGCCAAGTCGGGGGGAATGAGCAGTTCTTC.

The CDR3 loop is CASSPLAGGPDTQYF. The CDR3 DNA is TGTGCCAGCAGCCCCTTAGCGGGAGGCCCAGATACGCAGTATTTT. The J gene is TRBJ2-3, the V gene TRBV9, with 10 bases that match TRBD2. This CDR3 spans 15 amino acids. V was pared by 4 bases and J by 4 bases, with 6 bases of the junction left unmatched. The V gene's germline CDR1 is SGDLS and CDR2 YYNGEE.

The chain uses TRBV7-2 and TRBJ1-5; 8 nucleotides line up with TRBD1. There are 13 residues in the CDR3. V was clipped by 5 bases and J by 9 bases; unmatched bases: 6. Germline V gene data show CDR1 as SGHTA and CDR2 as FQGNSA. In nucleotides, the CDR3 is TGTGCCAGCAGCCGACTACAGGGGGGGCCCCAGCATTTT. It yields the protein CASSRLQGGPQHF.

This chain uses TRBV4-2 with TRBJ2-5; 7 bases fit TRBD1. The CDR3 length is 16 residues. Germline CDR1 is LGHNA and CDR2 is YNFKEQ. J was trimmed by 1 base and V by 0 bases; bases with no gene match: 5. The CDR3 region is CASSQDRAGGQETQYF. CDR3 DNA: TGTGCCAGCAGCCAAGATCGGGCAGGGGGCCAAGAGACCCAGTACTTC.

This clone was recorded once. The chain has TRBV30 and TRBJ1-5, with D possibly TRBD1 on 6 matching bases. Deletions cut 8 bases from V and 2 bases from J, with 13 bases between. Germline lookup yields CDR1 GTSNPN and CDR2 SVGIG (reference sequence). This CDR3 has 13 residues. The DNA of the CDR3 is TGTGCCCACGGAGGGGGGGGCAATCAGCCCCAGCATTTT. It codes for CAHGGGGNQPQHF.

The chain has TRBV5-1 and TRBJ1-1; the D gene is possibly TRBD1 (5 bases). The CDR3 has 13 residues. V lost 5 bases, J lost 4 bases, and 12 bases lay in between. Germline-derived CDR1 and CDR2 are SGHRS and YFSETQ. CDR3 in DNA: TGCGCCAGCAGACGGGGGGAGGGCACTGAAGCTTTCTTT. Translation: CASRRGEGTEAFF.

The chain has TRBV6-6 and TRBJ1-5, with D unclear. Germline values: CDR1 MNHNY, CDR2 SVGAGI (reference sequence). Trimming took off 2 bases at V and 3 bases at J, with 8 bases between the two ends. The CDR3 is 14 amino acids. CDR3 DNA sequence: TGTGCCAGCAGTTACCCCGAGCTCAATCAGCCCCAGCATTTT. Translating it yields CASSYPELNQPQHF.

V usage is TRBV9 and J usage is TRBJ2-6, with 10 positions matching TRBD1. The CDR3 runs 18 residues. Germline CDR1 SGDLS, CDR2 YYNGEE. Trimming cost V 4 bases and J 0 bases; bases outside gene matches: 7. The CDR3, as DNA: TGTGCCAGCAGCCCCTGGGACAGGGGAAGCTCTGGGGCCAACGTCCTGACTTTC. Residues: CASSPWDRGSSGANVLTF. The complete variable domain, with remaining parts taken from reference TRBV9 and TRBJ2-6, reads DSGVTQTPKHLITATGQRVTLRCSPRSGDLSVYWYQQSLDQGLQFLIQYYNGEERAKGNILERFSAQQFPDLHSELNLSSLELGDSALYFCASSPWDRGSSGANVLTFGAGSRLTVL.

The V call is TRBV7-6, the J call TRBJ2-7; 12 positions match TRBD2. V trimming: 1 base; J trimming: 2 bases; junction bases outside the gene matches: 3. The CDR3 is 16 residues long. Germline CDR1 SGHVS, CDR2 FNYEAQ. The CDR3 region is CASSLGGLAGAYEQYF. The CDR3 DNA is TGTGCCAGCAGCTTAGGGGGACTAGCGGGCGCCTACGAGCAGTACTTC.

This clone is a singleton in its sample. V gene TRBV7-8 combines with J gene TRBJ2-1; 9 bases are a match to TRBD2. With V trimmed by 5 bases and J by 0 bases, 5 bases remained unmatched. Germline assignment: CDR1 SGHVS and CDR2 FQNEAQ. The CDR3 has 16 amino acids. As DNA, the CDR3 is TGTGCCAGCAGCGTGGCGGGAGGGGACTCCTACAATGAGCAGTTCTTC. Its protein is CASSVAGGDSYNEQFF.

The chain carries TRBV28 and TRBJ1-5; no definite D call. The CDR3 is 14 amino acids. Germline V lookup: CDR1 MDHEN, CDR2 SYDVKM. V was clipped by 6 bases and J by 3 bases, with 12 bases between them. The CDR3 region is CASSPRRDNQPQHF. The CDR3 bases are TGTGCCAGCAGCCCCCGGAGGGACAATCAGCCCCAGCATTTT.

This chain links TRBV6-5 with TRBJ1-6; no clear D gene. The CDR3 loop spans 16 amino acids. The germline CDR1 and CDR2 sequences are MNHEY and SVGAGI. V was cut by 2 bases and J by 0 bases, with 8 bases left in between. CDR3 protein: CASSYPLSSYNSPLHF. Here the CDR3 DNA reads TGTGCCAGCAGTTACCCCCTAAGCTCCTATAATTCACCCCTCCACTTT.

The chain links TRBV19 to TRBJ1-2; 7 nucleotides agree with TRBD1. This CDR3 has 15 residues. In germline, CDR1 is LNHDA, CDR2 SQIVND (reference sequence). Germline trimming cut 4 bases from V and 5 bases from J; bases unmatched to any gene: 10. CDR3 sequence reads: CASSNKGASQYGYTF. The CDR3 DNA is TGTGCCAGTAGTAACAAGGGGGCCTCTCAGTATGGCTACACCTTC. Full variable domain (rest looked up from reference TRBV19 and TRBJ1-2): DGGITQSPKYLFRKEGQNVTLSCEQNLNHDAMYWYRQDPGQGLRLIYYSQIVNDFQKGDIAEGYSVSREKKESFPLTVTSAQKNPTAFYLCASSNKGASQYGYTFGSGTRLTVV.

The chain recombines TRBV27 with TRBJ2-1, with TRBD2 matching over 7 bases. The V and J ends lost 6 bases and 4 bases, in that order; junction bases with no gene match: 9. CDR1 and CDR2 from the germline V gene are MNHEY and SMNVEV (reference sequence). The CDR3 is made up of 15 amino acids. CDR3 protein: CASRGAGTGYNEQFF. The CDR3 DNA is TGTGCCAGCAGGGGAGCGGGGACGGGATACAATGAGCAGTTCTTC.

V and J are TRBV7-2 and TRBJ1-5; TRBD1 matches 8 bases. The junction had 3 bases not matched to a gene; V was cut back by 4 bases and J by 1 base. From germline, CDR1 is SGHTA and CDR2 FQGNSA. The CDR3 totals 15 residues. The CDR3 is CASSSGGRSNQPQHF. The CDR3 DNA follows: TGTGCCAGCAGCTCAGGGGGCAGGAGCAATCAGCCCCAGCATTTT.

The CDR3 loop reads CASTRLAGTYNEQFF. Here the CDR3 DNA reads TGTGCCAGCACGAGGCTAGCGGGGACCTACAATGAGCAGTTCTTC. The chain carries TRBV6-5 and TRBJ2-1, with 9 bases identical to TRBD2. After removal of 7 bases from V and 2 bases from J, the junction contained 6 bases not matched to a gene. The CDR3 length is 15 residues. In germline, CDR1 is MNHEY, CDR2 SVGAGI.

CDR3 amino acids: CASSPLGGNTEAFF. In DNA form, the CDR3 reads TGTGCCAGCAGCCCCTTGGGGGGGAACACTGAAGCTTTCTTT. The V gene is TRBV5-5, the J gene TRBJ1-1; a possible D gene is TRBD1 (5 bases). This CDR3 has 14 amino acids. V gave up 4 bases and J gave up 1 base, with 11 bases separating them. In germline, CDR1 is SGHKS, CDR2 YYEKEE (reference sequence).

The chain links TRBV29-1 to TRBJ2-7; 10 positions match TRBD1. The CDR3 has 16 residues. The germline gives CDR1 SQVTM, CDR2 ANQGSEA. V dropped 1 base and J dropped 9; count of bases not matched to a gene: 15. The CDR3 region has the DNA TGCAGCGTTGAAGGACGTAGGGGGACAGGGGTAAGAGGGCAGTACTTC. As protein: CSVEGRRGTGVRGQYF.

The V call is TRBV4-2, the J call TRBJ1-4; the D is unclear. CDR3 length: 16 amino acids. V was shortened by 0 bases and J by 8 bases, with 16 bases between the two germline ends. Germline assignment: CDR1 LGHNA and CDR2 YNFKEQ. The CDR3 protein is CASSQDVRALGEKLFF. CDR3 DNA sequence: TGTGCCAGCAGCCAAGATGTGCGGGCCCTGGGGGAAAAACTGTTTTTT.